These 5 T cell receptor beta chains were sequenced from one sample in a study of T cell responses to AZD1222 COVID-19 vaccine. Measured with immunoSEQ multiplex PCR; TCRdb has only the in-frame clones, and not every one. The sample has under 150,000 clones. The sequenced material came from peripheral blood. Receptors originate from an adult in good health.

The V call is TRBV18, the J call TRBJ1-1; a possible D gene is TRBD1 (6 bases). Germline V gene lookup returns CDR1 KGHSH and CDR2 LQKENI. The CDR3 contains 14 residues. Trimming took off 3 bases at V and 1 base at J, with 9 bases between the two ends. CDR3 nucleotide sequence: TGTGCCAGCTCACCGGGACATCAGAACACTGAAGCTTTCTTT. It translates to CASSPGHQNTEAFF.

The J gene is TRBJ2-3, the V gene TRBV21-1. TRBV21-1 counts as a pseudogene. This CDR3 comprises 14 residues. CDR3 region: CASQDGYSTDTQYF. The CDR3, as DNA: TGTGCCAGCCAGGACGGCTATAGCACAGATACGCAGTATTTT.

The chain employs TRBV7-2 and TRBJ1-2; a possible D gene is TRBD1 (6 bases). In germline, CDR1 is SGHTA, CDR2 FQGNSA. Trimming pared 0 bases from V and 8 bases from J, leaving 16 bases between. The CDR3 loop spans 15 amino acids. The CDR3, as DNA: TGTGCCAGCAGCTTAGCGGGACAAAGGTCGCGCGGCTACACCTTC. This sequence encodes CASSLAGQRSRGYTF.

The chain carries TRBV6-5 and TRBJ2-1, with 10 bases that match TRBD2. The CDR3 runs 16 residues. V was clipped by 2 bases and J by 1 base; unmatched bases: 2. Looked up from germline, CDR1 is MNHEY and CDR2 is SVGAGI. CDR3 sequence: CASSYVSGGSYNEQFF. The DNA for the CDR3 is TGTGCCAGCAGTTACGTTAGCGGGGGGTCCTACAATGAGCAGTTCTTC.

V and J are TRBV6-5 and TRBJ1-6; D is undetermined. Per germline, CDR1 MNHEY and CDR2 SVGAGI. CDR3 length equals 13 residues. The germline V and J ends were trimmed by 7 bases and 7 bases, with 11 bases remaining between them. CDR3 sequence (DNA): TGTGCCAGCACAGAAGGGCTCAATTCACCCCTCCACTTT. Its translation is CASTEGLNSPLHF.